Ten or more counts support the clone carrying this TCR beta chain. Its antigen remains unknown. TCRdb called the reads again in MiXCR, with one record for every CDR3 protein. Altogether 270,000 or so distinct CDR3 sequences are present, about 17% being singletons, with the ten largest covering about half. Germline loops: CDR1 SGHVS, CDR2 FNYEAQ. This CDR3 is built from 15 residues. The ends were cut back, 5 bases at V and 0 bases at J, with 11 bases in the middle. These data come from a study of T cell repertoires in cytomegalovirus infection. Regarding the study as a whole: Frequencies of public TCR beta families were cumulated, and this identified carriers of CMV plus the relevant HLA.

This sequence originates from a human donor in good health (CMV status not recorded). Some clones in this sample may be carry-over from other donors' samples. Sequenced: CD8+ T cells from PBMCs. V usage is TRBV7-6 and J usage is TRBJ2-1, with a weak D call TRBD1 (6 bases). In nucleotides, the CDR3 is TGTGCCAGCAGCCGGCAGGGGAGCTCCTACAATGAGCAGTTCTTC. Encoded protein: CASSRQGSSYNEQFF.